This T cell receptor (beta chain) was recovered during a study of blood T cells in healthy people across ages. For the second PCR, which ran for 7 to 11 cycles, a sample-barcoded 5' primer and a J-beta primer mix were used. TCRdb analysed the 5' RACE reads with MiXCR anew, one entry per CDR3 protein. The sample carries more than 900,000 distinct CDR3 sequences, roughly 24% recorded once. Germline CDR1 reads MRHNA; CDR2 reads SNTAGT. After removal of 7 bases from V and 5 bases from J, the junction contained 4 bases not matched to a gene. The CDR3 length is 14 residues. Notes on this clonotype: The antigen remains undetermined.

Samples each yielded at least 5.5 micrograms of total RNA. Study conclusions and caveats: Per million T cells, the diversity of TCR beta decreased roughly linearly as age advanced. Aged donors had fewer naive CD4+ cells and lower diversity than long-lived donors.

These data were also filed under a second study, of T cells of mothers and their children. Turning to that study: Six children, together with their three healthy Caucasian mothers, made up the donors.

The chain uses TRBV6-4 and TRBJ2-3; 12 bases match TRBD2. Source material: blood. The receptor's source is a girl between 2 and 10 years old in good health. CDR3 sequence reads: CASKTSGGGDTQYF. The CDR3 DNA is TGTGCCAGCAAGACTAGCGGGGGTGGAGATACGCAGTATTTT.